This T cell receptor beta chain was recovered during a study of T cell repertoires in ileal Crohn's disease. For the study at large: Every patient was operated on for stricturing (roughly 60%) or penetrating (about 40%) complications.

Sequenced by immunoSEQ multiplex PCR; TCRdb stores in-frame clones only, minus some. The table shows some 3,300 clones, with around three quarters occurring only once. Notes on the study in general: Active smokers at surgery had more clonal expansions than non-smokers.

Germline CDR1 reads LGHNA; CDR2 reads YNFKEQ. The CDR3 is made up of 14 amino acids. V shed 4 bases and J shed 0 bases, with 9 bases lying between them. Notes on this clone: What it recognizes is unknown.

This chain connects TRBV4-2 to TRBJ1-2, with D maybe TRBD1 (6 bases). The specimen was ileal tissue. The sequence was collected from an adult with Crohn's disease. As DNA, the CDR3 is TGTGCCAGCAGCCCCCGGACAGCTAACTATGGCTACACCTTC. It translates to CASSPRTANYGYTF.